The subject of this entry is one TCR beta chain. These data come from a study of T cell repertoires in cytomegalovirus infection. Study-wide background: Signatures in public TCR beta sequences pointed to both CMV infection and matching HLA type.

TCRdb called the reads again in MiXCR, with one record for every CDR3 protein. The sample carries 500,000 to 600,000 distinct CDR3 sequences, 15% to 20% recorded once. This CDR3 is 18 amino acids long. The V and J ends lost 2 bases and 2 bases, in that order; junction bases with no gene match: 10. The germline V gene encodes CDR1 SGHKS and CDR2 YYEKEE (reference sequence). The specimen sequenced was CD8+ T cells from PBMCs. This sequence originates from a human donor in good health (CMV status not recorded). Some clones in this sample may be carry-over from other donors' samples. The rearrangement links TRBV5-5 to TRBJ2-3, with TRBD2 identical over 11 bases. CDR3 sequence (DNA): TGTGCCAGCAGCTTCCGTCTAGCGGGGGGTCGAATCACAGATACGCAGTATTTT. Encoded protein: CASSFRLAGGRITDTQYF.